This T cell receptor (beta chain) emerged from a study of blood T cell repertoires in COVID-19. Across the whole study: The samples span acute and convalescent COVID-19 from the United States, Italy and Spain.

This clone has just a few counts. CDR1 is MNHEY and CDR2 is SMNVEV in the germline V gene (reference sequence). Germline trimming cut 6 bases from V and 2 bases from J; bases unmatched to any gene: 6. The CDR3 has 15 amino acids. TCRdb's table, derived via immunoSEQ multiplex PCR, lists solely in-frame clones and lacks some. The data contain approximately 270,000 clones, 85% to 90% of them seen just once; the ten biggest clones take up roughly 4.3%. Recruits, aged roughly 18 to 95 years, lived in 25 or so US areas. Cohorts were determined from participant-reported clinical history. The sequence was obtained from a woman aged 25 to 45 with acute COVID-19. The rearrangement uses TRBV27 and TRBJ1-5, with 8 bases aligning to TRBD1. The sample comprised PBMCs or T cells enriched from blood (not recorded which). CDR3 loop: CASRPGQGGNQPQHF. DNA of the CDR3: TGTGCCAGCAGACCAGGACAGGGAGGCAATCAGCCCCAGCATTTT.